These 10 T cell receptor beta chains originate from one sample sequenced in a study of chemoradiotherapy in HPV16-positive cancers (dated by TCRdb to between 2022 and 2023). Libraries came from the immunoSEQ multiplex PCR assay. TCRdb retrieved this table from immuneACCESS and kept in-frame rearrangements only. Not all clones are present; in checked studies, unresolved V genes account for under half, and no reason is known for the remainder. The sample yields about 5,400 clones; roughly 85% were counted once. The ten largest clones represent roughly 10% of the sample. The input for sequencing was tumor tissue, taken from a patient who underwent chemoradiotherapy. The receptors derive from a human donor with HPV-associated anogenital cancer.

J is TRBJ2-2 and V is TRBV5-5; the D is unclear. V was shortened by 1 base and J by 4 bases, with 11 bases between the two germline ends. The CDR3 has 15 residues. Germline V gene sequence: CDR1 SGHKS, CDR2 YYEKEE (reference sequence). Written as DNA, the CDR3 is TGTGCCAGCAGCTTGACAACGGGTGGCACCGGGGAGCTGTTTTTT. It translates to CASSLTTGGTGELFF.

V and J are TRBV27 and TRBJ1-4, with 11 bases identical to TRBD1. Germline V gives CDR1 MNHEY, CDR2 SMNVEV (reference sequence). The V gene end was trimmed by 5 bases and the J gene end by 6 bases; junction bases not matched to a gene: 5. There are 15 residues in the CDR3. The CDR3 nucleotides are TGTGCCAGCAGTCGCCAGGACAGGGGGCATGAAAAACTGTTTTTT. As protein: CASSRQDRGHEKLFF.

The chain employs TRBV25-1 and TRBJ2-7; D ambiguous. Germline V gives CDR1 MGHDK, CDR2 SYGVNS. This CDR3 is 11 amino acids long. Trimming cost V 1 base and J 8 bases, with 6 bases left between them. CDR3 sequence reads: CASSESGKQYV. As DNA, the CDR3 is TGTGCCAGCAGTGAATCTGGAAAGCAGTACGTC.

This clone was counted a few times. The chain combines TRBV2 with TRBJ1-3; D unresolved. CDR3 size: 14 residues. In germline, CDR1 is SNHLY, CDR2 FYNNEI. Trimming took 6 bases from V and 0 from J, leaving 9 bases between them. CDR3 nucleotides: TGTGCCAGCAGCCCTGAAGACTCTGGAAACACCATATATTTT. Its protein is CASSPEDSGNTIYF.

The table lists this clone with a count of one. The chain joins TRBV7-6 to TRBJ2-1; D may correspond to TRBD1 or TRBD2 (6 bases each). The CDR3 runs to 18 residues. Germline CDR1 SGHVS, CDR2 FNYEAQ. With 2 bases removed from V and 0 bases from J, the gap between germline ends came to 17 bases. CDR3: CASSLFVPGGGSYNEQFF. Written as DNA, the CDR3 is TGTGCCAGCAGCTTATTTGTGCCAGGAGGGGGCTCCTACAATGAGCAGTTCTTC.

The count of this clone is one. The chain uses TRBV10-1 and TRBJ2-5; no firm D call. The J call is uncertain, as TRBJ2-7 better fits the DNA end. Germline V gives CDR1 WNHNN, CDR2 SYGVQD (reference sequence). The CDR3 covers 12 residues. The DNA of the CDR3 is TGCGCCAGCAGTCCCGGATCCTACGAGCAGTACTTC. Protein: CASSPGSYEQYF.

This clone qualifies as medium-sized. The rearrangement uses TRBV2 and TRBJ1-5; D gene uncertain. The CDR3 is 15 residues long. Germline CDR1 reads SNHLY; CDR2 reads FYNNEI. V was pared by 4 bases and J by 3 bases, with 13 bases between. In nucleotides, the CDR3 is TGTGCCAGCAGTGTAAACCCAAACACCAATCAGCCCCAGCATTTT. It yields the protein CASSVNPNTNQPQHF.

This chain links TRBV5-1 with TRBJ1-2, with a weak D call TRBD1 (5 bases). Trimming removed 2 bases at V and 6 bases at J, with 17 bases between. This CDR3 comprises 15 residues. Germline V gene lookup returns CDR1 SGHRS and CDR2 YFSETQ. CDR3: CASSFLPGTADGYTF. The CDR3 bases are TGCGCCAGCAGCTTCCTCCCAGGGACGGCTGATGGCTACACCTTC.

The CDR3: CASSLPTKGNTEAFF. The CDR3 DNA reads TGTGCCAGCAGTTTACCGACCAAGGGGAACACTGAAGCTTTCTTT. V usage is TRBV28 and J usage is TRBJ1-1, with unresolved D. The CDR3 is 15 residues long. Trimming removed 2 bases at V and 1 base at J, with 11 bases between. Per the germline V gene, CDR1 is MDHEN and CDR2 is SYDVKM.

The gene calls are TRBV7-9 and TRBJ1-2; 8 nucleotides match TRBD1. Losses at the gene ends were 4 bases for V and 8 bases for J; bases not matched to a gene: 9. This CDR3 comprises 14 residues. In germline, CDR1 is SEHNR, CDR2 FQNEAQ (reference sequence). The DNA of the CDR3 is TGTGCCAGCAGCTCAACCGGACAGGGTTACGGCTACACCTTC. Translated: CASSSTGQGYGYTF.